Each of the 28 T cell receptor beta chains below was sequenced from the same sample in a study of cytomegalovirus exposure and HLA in healthy donors. The PCR was carried out with 60 Vbeta primers and 13 Jbeta primers. The repertoire was sequenced with immunoSEQ multiplex PCR; TCRdb's copy has only in-frame clones and lacks some. The sample has about 170,000 clones; 80% are singletons. Sequencing was performed on PBMCs. These receptors were taken from a woman in her forties or fifties in good health and CMV-seropositive.

V and J are TRBV7-3 and TRBJ2-1, with TRBD1 matching 10 bases. The CDR3 consists of 15 residues. From germline, CDR1 is SGHTA and CDR2 FQGTGA. V lost 5 bases and J lost 4; bases outside the gene matches: 5. CDR3 sequence: CASSRDRGGYNEQFF. CDR3 DNA sequence: TGTGCCAGCAGCCGGGACAGGGGAGGTTACAATGAGCAGTTCTTC. The full variable domain, rest sourced from reference TRBV7-3 and TRBJ2-1, is GAGVSQTPSNKVTEKGKYVELRCDPISGHTALYWYRQSLGQGPEFLIYFQGTGAADDSGLPNDRFFAVRPEGSVSTLKIQRTERGDSAVYLCASSRDRGGYNEQFFGPGTRLTVL.

This clone has a single count. The chain is built from TRBV29-1 and TRBJ1-1; TRBD1 might be the D (5 bases). This CDR3 is built from 16 residues. V was cut by 4 bases and J by 10 bases, with 28 bases left in between. Germline V gene lookup returns CDR1 SQVTM and CDR2 ANQGSEA. Here the CDR3 reads CSVGLGEPARGLGAFF. The CDR3 DNA follows: TGCAGCGTTGGACTAGGCGAGCCGGCTAGGGGACTGGGAGCTTTCTTT.

This clone was observed once. Compared with germline, one end of the junction differs, possibly owing to a read error. In the same sample, other DNA sequences code for this CDR3. This chain links TRBV6-6 with TRBJ2-5, with 9 bases fitting TRBD2. Looked up from germline, CDR1 is MNHNY and CDR2 is SVGAGI (reference sequence). The CDR3 totals 14 residues. This CDR3 reads CATRGAGGGETQYF. CDR3 nucleotides: TGCGCCACCCGGGGAGCGGGGGGTGGAGAGACCCAGTACTTC.

CDR3 DNA sequence: TGTGCCAGCAGTGACTTTGGCGGGGCGTACAATGAGCAGTTCTTC. Translated, it gives CASSDFGGAYNEQFF. This chain links TRBV6-4 with TRBJ2-1, with a weak D call TRBD2 (6 bases). CDR1 is MRHNA and CDR2 is SNTAGT in the germline V gene. The V end lost 1 base, the J end lost 4 bases, and 11 bases lay between the germline ends. The CDR3 covers 15 residues.

The rearrangement links TRBV7-6 to TRBJ1-1, with TRBD1 as a possible D gene (5 bases). The CDR3 is made up of 14 amino acids. Trimming stripped 1 base from V and 5 bases from J, with 11 bases between. Per germline, CDR1 SGHVS and CDR2 FNYEAQ. The CDR3 spells CASSLGEGRTEAFF. The CDR3 bases are TGTGCCAGCAGCTTAGGGGAGGGGAGGACTGAAGCTTTCTTT.

This chain connects TRBV4-2 to TRBJ1-2; 7 positions agree with TRBD1. CDR1 LGHNA and CDR2 YNFKEQ come from the germline V gene. The J segment lost 8 bases and the V segment lost 0 bases, leaving 9 bases of the junction unmatched. This CDR3 spans 15 amino acids. The CDR3 is CASSQDAAGGRGYTF. The CDR3 DNA reads as TGTGCCAGCAGCCAAGATGCGGCAGGGGGTAGGGGCTACACCTTC.

This clone was found once. The chain has TRBV19 and TRBJ2-7; tentatively, D is TRBD2 (5 bases). V lost 5 bases and J 0 bases, leaving 14 bases between the germline ends. The CDR3 has 15 amino acids. Germline assignment: CDR1 LNHDA and CDR2 SQIVND (reference sequence). The CDR3 sequence is CASSVLGTASYEQYF. CDR3 coding DNA: TGTGCCAGTAGTGTACTAGGAACGGCCTCCTACGAGCAGTACTTC.

This rearrangement joins TRBV9 to TRBJ2-2; D is possibly TRBD2 (6 bases). The CDR3 consists of 15 residues. V was shortened by 3 bases and J by 6 bases, with 15 bases between the two germline ends. Germline V gene sequence: CDR1 SGDLS, CDR2 YYNGEE. The CDR3 protein is CASSGGGLLSGELFF. The CDR3 nucleotides read TGTGCCAGCAGCGGGGGAGGACTACTTTCCGGGGAGCTGTTTTTT. The full variable domain, completed using reference TRBV9 and TRBJ2-2, is DSGVTQTPKHLITATGQRVTLRCSPRSGDLSVYWYQQSLDQGLQFLIQYYNGEERAKGNILERFSAQQFPDLHSELNLSSLELGDSALYFCASSGGGLLSGELFFGEGSRLTVL.

The chain employs TRBV5-4 and TRBJ1-5; tentative D call: TRBD1 (5 bases). In germline, CDR1 is SGHNT, CDR2 YYREEE (reference sequence). Trimming shortened V by 2 bases and J by 6 bases, and 6 bases separated the two germline ends. The CDR3 covers 12 residues. This CDR3 is CASSFGGQPQHF. The CDR3 region has the DNA TGTGCCAGCAGCTTCGGGGGTCAGCCCCAGCATTTT.

This clone occurred a few times. The chain joins TRBV30 to TRBJ2-3; 8 nucleotides line up with TRBD1. Trimming at V came to 0 bases and at J to 6 bases, leaving 2 bases not matched to a gene. Per the germline V gene, CDR1 is GTSNPN and CDR2 is SVGIG (reference sequence). The CDR3 contains 13 residues. In nucleotides, the CDR3 is TGTGCCTGGAGTGTCCAGGGGGCGGATACGCAGTATTTT. This encodes CAWSVQGADTQYF.

The chain is built from TRBV5-4 and TRBJ1-5, with TRBD1 as a possible D gene (5 bases). Germline assignment: CDR1 SGHNT and CDR2 YYREEE (reference sequence). This CDR3 is 15 amino acids long. V gave up 4 bases and J gave up 3 bases, with 14 bases separating them. Here the CDR3 reads CASSPRGRTNQPQHF. DNA for the CDR3: TGTGCCAGCAGCCCCCGGGGGAGGACCAATCAGCCCCAGCATTTT.

This chain connects TRBV5-1 to TRBJ2-1; 9 bases match TRBD2. V lost 1 base to trimming and J lost 5 bases; unmatched junction nucleotides: 7. CDR3 length equals 16 residues. The germline CDR1 and CDR2 sequences are SGHRS and YFSETQ. This CDR3 reads CASSLRTSGYDNEQFF. CDR3 coding DNA: TGCGCCAGCAGCTTGCGCACTAGCGGGTATGACAATGAGCAGTTCTTC. Full variable domain (missing parts from reference TRBV5-1 and TRBJ2-1): KAGVTQTPRYLIKTRGQQVTLSCSPISGHRSVSWYQQTPGQGLQFLFEYFSETQRNKGNFPGRFSGRQFSNSRSEMNVSTLELGDSALYLCASSLRTSGYDNEQFFGPGTRLTVL.

The V and J genes are TRBV6-1 and TRBJ1-5; 8 positions agree with TRBD1. This CDR3 region has 15 residues. CDR1 is MNHNS and CDR2 is SASEGT in the germline V gene. V lost 5 bases and J lost 6; bases outside the gene matches: 9. For the CDR3, the DNA is TGTGCCAGCAGTACAACCAGGGGGCCTGGTCAGCCCCAGCATTTT. Amino acids: CASSTTRGPGQPQHF.

The V gene is TRBV28, the J gene TRBJ1-4; TRBD1 might be the D (5 bases). This CDR3 contains 14 residues. Germline-derived CDR1 and CDR2 are MDHEN and SYDVKM. The V gene lost 7 bases and the J gene lost 8 bases, with 17 bases spanning the gap. The CDR3 DNA reads as TGTGCCAGCACTCTCGGGGGGTTGAGGGAAAAACTGTTTTTT. This gives the protein CASTLGGLREKLFF.

The chain links TRBV15 to TRBJ2-1; D may be TRBD1 (6 bases). Germline CDR1 LNHNV, CDR2 YYDKDF (reference sequence). The V end lost 4 bases, the J end lost 4 bases, and 17 bases lay between the germline ends. The CDR3 is 16 amino acids. The DNA for the CDR3 is TGTGCCACCAGCAAAAAAGGGACAAGCCTGTACAATGAGCAGTTCTTC. As protein: CATSKKGTSLYNEQFF. The complete variable domain, with remaining parts taken from reference TRBV15 and TRBJ2-1, reads DAMVIQNPRYQVTQFGKPVTLSCSQTLNHNVMYWYQQKSSQAPKLLFHYYDKDFNNEADTPDNFQSRRPNTSFCFLDIRSPGLGDTAMYLCATSKKGTSLYNEQFFGPGTRLTVL.

V is TRBV27 and J is TRBJ2-7; tentative D call: TRBD2 (6 bases). V lost 5 bases and J 5 bases, leaving 16 bases between the germline ends. This CDR3 spans 14 amino acids. Germline CDR1 MNHEY, CDR2 SMNVEV (reference sequence). CDR3 nucleotide sequence: TGTGCCAGCAGTCCCTTACGGGGGAGAGACGAGCAGTACTTC. It translates to CASSPLRGRDEQYF.

A few counts support this clone. V usage is TRBV4-3 and J usage is TRBJ2-5; the match to TRBD2 covers 8 bases. CDR3 length: 18 residues. Germline CDR1 and CDR2: LGHNA and YSLEER. V lost 0 bases and J lost 4; bases outside the gene matches: 13. The CDR3 protein is CASSQEVGRGGPRETQYF. The DNA of the CDR3 is TGCGCCAGCAGCCAAGAGGTGGGACGGGGGGGCCCGAGAGAGACCCAGTACTTC.

The rearrangement links TRBV19 to TRBJ2-1; TRBD2 is a possible D gene (6 bases). The CDR3 is 16 residues long. V shed 2 bases and J shed 6 bases, with 17 bases lying between them. Germline lookup yields CDR1 LNHDA and CDR2 SQIVND (reference sequence). The CDR3 sequence: CASSIRLAQTPNEQFF. The DNA of the CDR3 is TGTGCCAGTAGTATACGGCTAGCGCAAACGCCCAATGAGCAGTTCTTC. Based on the CDR3 plus reference TRBV19 and TRBJ2-1, the full variable domain is DGGITQSPKYLFRKEGQNVTLSCEQNLNHDAMYWYRQDPGQGLRLIYYSQIVNDFQKGDIAEGYSVSREKKESFPLTVTSAQKNPTAFYLCASSIRLAQTPNEQFFGPGTRLTVL.

This chain joins TRBV19 and TRBJ2-7; 7 bases fit TRBD2. Losses at the gene ends were 3 bases for V and 4 bases for J; bases not matched to a gene: 9. This CDR3 has 15 residues. Per germline, CDR1 LNHDA and CDR2 SQIVND (reference sequence). The DNA for the CDR3 is TGTGCCAGTAGTATCTGGTTCTCGCGGGAGTACGAGCAGTACTTC. This encodes CASSIWFSREYEQYF.

This rearrangement joins TRBV7-9 to TRBJ2-7; the match to TRBD1 covers 8 bases. J gave up 4 bases and V 8 bases, and 10 bases lay outside the gene matches. The CDR3 extends over 14 amino acids. Germline V gene sequence: CDR1 SEHNR, CDR2 FQNEAQ (reference sequence). CDR3 region: CASGPGRGLYEQYF. The CDR3 coding sequence is TGTGCCAGCGGCCCCGGCAGGGGGCTATACGAGCAGTACTTC.

The rearrangement links TRBV9 to TRBJ2-5, with TRBD2 identical over 7 bases. There are 18 residues in the CDR3. Germline CDR1 SGDLS, CDR2 YYNGEE. The ends lost 0 bases at V and 7 bases at J; junction bases unmatched: 18. The CDR3 protein is CASSVDPYGGGWEGTQYF. The CDR3 DNA reads as TGTGCCAGCAGCGTAGACCCCTATGGCGGGGGATGGGAGGGGACCCAGTACTTC. Together with reference TRBV9 and TRBJ2-5, the CDR3 gives the full variable domain: DSGVTQTPKHLITATGQRVTLRCSPRSGDLSVYWYQQSLDQGLQFLIQYYNGEERAKGNILERFSAQQFPDLHSELNLSSLELGDSALYFCASSVDPYGGGWEGTQYFGPGTRLLVL.

With respect to this clone: The junction departs from the called germline gene at one end, perhaps through a read error. V gene TRBV7-9 combines with J gene TRBJ2-2; 7 bases are shared with TRBD2. The CDR3 runs 17 residues. Germline values: CDR1 SEHNR, CDR2 FQNEAQ (reference sequence). This CDR3 is CSSSFKLGLRNTGELFF. CDR3 sequence (DNA): TGTTCCAGCAGCTTTAAGCTGGGACTACGGAACACCGGGGAGCTGTTTTTT. Looking up the rest from reference TRBV7-9 and TRBJ2-2 gives the full variable domain: DTGVSQNPRHKITKRGQNVTFRCDPISEHNRLYWYRQTLGQGPEFLTYFQNEAQLEKSRLLSDRFSAERPKGSFSTLEIQRTEQGDSAMYLCSSSFKLGLRNTGELFFGEGSRLTVL.

This chain connects TRBV11-3 to TRBJ2-2, with TRBD1 identical over 9 bases. The V and J ends lost 4 bases and 3 bases, in that order; junction bases with no gene match: 9. The CDR3 runs to 17 residues. Germline CDR1 is SGHNT and CDR2 is YENEEA. The CDR3: CASSSIPGTGYTGELFF. The CDR3 DNA reads TGTGCCAGCAGCTCGATACCCGGGACAGGGTACACCGGGGAGCTGTTTTTT. Drawing the rest from reference TRBV11-3 and TRBJ2-2, the complete variable domain is EAGVVQSPRYKIIEKKQPVAFWCNPISGHNTLYWYLQNLGQGPELLIRYENEEAVDDSQLPKDRFSAERLKGVDSTLKIQPAELGDSAVYLCASSSIPGTGYTGELFFGEGSRLTVL.

J is TRBJ2-7 and V is TRBV5-1; 11 bases are a match to TRBD2. The germline gives CDR1 SGHRS, CDR2 YFSETQ. V gave up 4 bases and J gave up 4 bases; unmatched junction bases: 7. The CDR3 spans 15 residues. The CDR3 loop reads CASSGGLADIYEQYF. In DNA form, the CDR3 reads TGCGCCAGCAGCGGGGGACTAGCGGACATTTACGAGCAGTACTTC.

The gene calls are TRBV5-1 and TRBJ2-1; 8 nucleotides line up with TRBD2. Germline trimming cut 1 base from V and 6 bases from J; bases unmatched to any gene: 3. Germline lookup yields CDR1 SGHRS and CDR2 YFSETQ. This CDR3 contains 14 residues. CDR3 in amino acids: CASSLPGGVNEQFF. CDR3 in DNA: TGCGCCAGCAGCTTGCCGGGGGGGGTCAATGAGCAGTTCTTC.

The CDR3 DNA sequence: TGCGCCAGCAGCCAAGATGTAGCGGGAGCCGGGGAGCTGTTTTTT. Its protein product is CASSQDVAGAGELFF. This chain uses TRBV4-3 with TRBJ2-2; 9 positions match TRBD2. Germline V gene data show CDR1 as LGHNA and CDR2 as YSLEER. This CDR3 region has 15 residues. V lost 0 bases, J lost 6 bases, and 2 bases stayed unmatched.

V gene TRBV27 combines with J gene TRBJ2-1; D is undetermined. The CDR3 is made up of 12 amino acids. The V end was cut by 1 base, the J end by 7 bases, with 5 bases between. Germline values: CDR1 MNHEY, CDR2 SMNVEV (reference sequence). CDR3: CASSLYGNEQFF. The CDR3 DNA reads TGTGCCAGCAGTTTATACGGTAATGAGCAGTTCTTC.

The J gene is TRBJ2-7, the V gene TRBV21-1; the DNA was not used to check the table's D call, TRBD2. TRBV21-1 has pseudogene status. The CDR3 loop spans 17 amino acids. The CDR3 nucleotides are TGTGCCAGCACTACTGACATAGCGGGGTGCCGGACCTACGAGCAGTACTTC. This translates into CASTTDIAGCRTYEQYF.